Sequencing of this T cell receptor (beta chain) was carried out in a study of siplizumab effects on memory and regulatory T cells. Notes on this clone: Its antigen is as yet unknown.

Findings of the study overall: Assignment of a naive or memory phenotype failed for roughly 75-97% of the proliferating CD4+ or CD8+ clones.

Data came from immunoSEQ multiplex PCR; TCRdb stores just in-frame clones and leaves some out. The table includes around 78,000 clones, about 90% detected once. The sequence came from a human donor in good health. The sample was CD8+ T cells sorted from blood.

CDR3 amino acids: CASSLWTGPNTEAFF. CDR3 nucleotide sequence: TGTGCCAGCAGCTTATGGACAGGGCCGAACACTGAAGCTTTCTTT. This sequence joins TRBV11-2 and TRBJ1-1; 8 bases line up with TRBD1. Trimming at V came to 2 bases and at J to 1 base, leaving 3 bases not matched to a gene. The CDR3 is made up of 15 amino acids. Germline-derived CDR1 and CDR2 are SGHAT and FQNNGV. The whole variable domain, filled in from reference TRBV11-2 and TRBJ1-1, reads EAGVAQSPRYKIIEKRQSVAFWCNPISGHATLYWYQQILGQGPKLLIQFQNNGVVDDSQLPKDRFSAERLKGVDSTLKIQPAKLEDSAVYLCASSLWTGPNTEAFFGQGTRLTVV.